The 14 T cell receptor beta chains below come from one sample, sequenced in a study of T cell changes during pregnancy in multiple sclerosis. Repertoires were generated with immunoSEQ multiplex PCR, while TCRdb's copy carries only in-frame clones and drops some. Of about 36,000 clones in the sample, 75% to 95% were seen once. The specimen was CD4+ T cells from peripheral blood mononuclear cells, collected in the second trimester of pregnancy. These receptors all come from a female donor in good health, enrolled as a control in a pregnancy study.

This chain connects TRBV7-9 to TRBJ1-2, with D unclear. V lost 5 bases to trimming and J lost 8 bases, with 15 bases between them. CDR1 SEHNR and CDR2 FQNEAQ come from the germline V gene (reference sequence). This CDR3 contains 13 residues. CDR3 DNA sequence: TGTGCCAGCAGCAAAGACCCCGACGGGGGCTACACCTTC. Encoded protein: CASSKDPDGGYTF.

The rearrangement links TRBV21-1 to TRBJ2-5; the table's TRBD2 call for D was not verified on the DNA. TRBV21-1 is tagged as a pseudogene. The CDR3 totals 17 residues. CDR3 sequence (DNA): TGTGCCAGCAGCAAAGTATTAGCTAGCGGGAAACAAGAGACCCAGTACTTC. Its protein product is CASSKVLASGKQETQYF.

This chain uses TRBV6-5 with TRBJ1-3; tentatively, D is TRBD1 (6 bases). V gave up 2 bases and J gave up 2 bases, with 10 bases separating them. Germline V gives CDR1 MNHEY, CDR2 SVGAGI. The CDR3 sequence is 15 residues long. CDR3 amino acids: CASSYAKGAGNTIYF. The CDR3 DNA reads TGTGCCAGCAGTTACGCGAAGGGGGCTGGAAACACCATATATTTT.

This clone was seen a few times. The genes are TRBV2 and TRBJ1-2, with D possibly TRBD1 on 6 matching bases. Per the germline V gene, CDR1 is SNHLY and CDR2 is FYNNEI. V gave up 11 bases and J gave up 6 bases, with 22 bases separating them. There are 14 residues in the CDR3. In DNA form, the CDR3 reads TGTGCCGGGGCGGGGGGCGTGGAGGCGGATGGCTACACCTTC. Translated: CAGAGGVEADGYTF.

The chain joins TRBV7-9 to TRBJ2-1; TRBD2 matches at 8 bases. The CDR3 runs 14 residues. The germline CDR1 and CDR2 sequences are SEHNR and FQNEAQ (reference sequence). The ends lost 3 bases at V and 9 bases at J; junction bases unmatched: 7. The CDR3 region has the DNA TGTGCCAGCAGCTTTTCGGGGGCGGGGGGTGAGCAGTTCTTC. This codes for CASSFSGAGGEQFF.

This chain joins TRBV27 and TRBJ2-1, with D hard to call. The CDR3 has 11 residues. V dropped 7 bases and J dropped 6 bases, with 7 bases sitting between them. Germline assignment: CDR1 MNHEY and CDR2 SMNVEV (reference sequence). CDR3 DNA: TGTGCCAGCAACACCCCCAATGAGCAGTTCTTC. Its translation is CASNTPNEQFF.

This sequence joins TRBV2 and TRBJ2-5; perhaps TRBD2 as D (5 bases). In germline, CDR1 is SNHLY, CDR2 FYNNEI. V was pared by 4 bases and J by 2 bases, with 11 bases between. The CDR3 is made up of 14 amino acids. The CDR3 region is CASSGVTIQETQYF. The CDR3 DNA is TGTGCCAGCAGTGGGGTGACTATACAAGAGACCCAGTACTTC.

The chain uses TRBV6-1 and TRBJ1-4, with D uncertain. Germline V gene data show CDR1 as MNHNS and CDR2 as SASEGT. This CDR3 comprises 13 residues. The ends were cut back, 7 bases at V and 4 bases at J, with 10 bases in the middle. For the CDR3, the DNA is TGTGCCAGCAAGGCGGAAGTTAATGAAAAACTGTTTTTT. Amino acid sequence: CASKAEVNEKLFF.

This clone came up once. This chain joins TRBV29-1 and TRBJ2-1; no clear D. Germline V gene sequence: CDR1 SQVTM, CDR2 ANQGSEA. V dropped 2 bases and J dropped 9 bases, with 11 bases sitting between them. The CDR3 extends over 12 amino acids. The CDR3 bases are TGCAGCGTTGAATCAGGATTTGGTGAGCAGTTCTTC. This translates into CSVESGFGEQFF.

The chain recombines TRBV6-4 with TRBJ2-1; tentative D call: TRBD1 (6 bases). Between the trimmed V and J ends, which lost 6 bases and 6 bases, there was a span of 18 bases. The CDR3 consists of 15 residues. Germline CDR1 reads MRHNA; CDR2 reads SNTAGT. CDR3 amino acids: CASSVDRLMGNEQFF. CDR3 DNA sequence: TGTGCCAGCAGCGTAGACAGGTTAATGGGCAATGAGCAGTTCTTC.

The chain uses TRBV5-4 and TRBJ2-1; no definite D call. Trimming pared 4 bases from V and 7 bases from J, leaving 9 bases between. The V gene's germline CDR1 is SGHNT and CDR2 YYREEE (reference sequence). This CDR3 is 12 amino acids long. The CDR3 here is CASSLPRNEQFF. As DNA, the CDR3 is TGTGCCAGCAGCCTGCCCCGGAATGAGCAGTTCTTC.

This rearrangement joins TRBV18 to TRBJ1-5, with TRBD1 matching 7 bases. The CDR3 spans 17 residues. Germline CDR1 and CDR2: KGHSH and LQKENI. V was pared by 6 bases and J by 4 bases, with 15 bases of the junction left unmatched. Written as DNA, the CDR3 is TGTGCCAGCTCGCTTAGACAGGGTATGGGAGAAAATCAGCCCCAGCATTTT. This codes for CASSLRQGMGENQPQHF.

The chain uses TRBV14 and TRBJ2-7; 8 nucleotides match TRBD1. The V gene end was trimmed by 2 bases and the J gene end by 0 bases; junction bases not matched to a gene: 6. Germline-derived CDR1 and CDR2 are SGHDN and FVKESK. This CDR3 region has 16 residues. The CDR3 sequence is CASSQLLGTGSYEQYF. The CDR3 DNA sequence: TGTGCCAGCAGCCAACTTCTAGGGACAGGCTCCTACGAGCAGTACTTC.

This CDR3 reads CASTTSRETQYF. For the CDR3, the DNA is TGTGCCAGCACCACGTCCCGGGAGACCCAGTACTTC. V usage is TRBV2 and J usage is TRBJ2-5; D gene uncertain. This CDR3 comprises 12 residues. The germline V and J ends were trimmed by 7 bases and 5 bases, with 11 bases remaining between them. Germline V gene data show CDR1 as SNHLY and CDR2 as FYNNEI.